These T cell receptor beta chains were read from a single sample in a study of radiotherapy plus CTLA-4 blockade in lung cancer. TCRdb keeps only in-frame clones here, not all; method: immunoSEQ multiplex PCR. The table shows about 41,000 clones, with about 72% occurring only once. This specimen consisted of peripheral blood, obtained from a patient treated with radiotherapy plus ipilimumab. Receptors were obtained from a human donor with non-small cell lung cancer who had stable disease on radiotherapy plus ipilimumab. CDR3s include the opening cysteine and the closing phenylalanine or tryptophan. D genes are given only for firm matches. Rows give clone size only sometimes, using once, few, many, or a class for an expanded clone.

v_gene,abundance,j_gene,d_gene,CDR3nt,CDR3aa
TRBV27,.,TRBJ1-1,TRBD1,TGTGCCAGCAGTACCCGGACAGGACCCAATGAAGCTTTCTTT,CASSTRTGPNEAFF
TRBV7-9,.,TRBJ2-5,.,TGTGCCAGCAGCCTTGATTCGGGGGGGACAGTACAAGAGACCCAGTACTTC,CASSLDSGGTVQETQYF
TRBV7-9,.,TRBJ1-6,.,TGTGCCAGCAGCTCCCAGGGAATCTTCTATAATTCACCCCTCCACTTT,CASSSQGIFYNSPLHF
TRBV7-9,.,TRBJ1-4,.,TGTGCCAGCAGCTTCTATGATGAAAAACTGTTTTTT,CASSFYDEKLFF
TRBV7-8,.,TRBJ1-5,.,TGTGCCAGCAGCTTATATGGTAGCAATCAGCCCCAGCATTTT,CASSLYGSNQPQHF
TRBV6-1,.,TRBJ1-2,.,TGTGCCAGCAGTGGGGGGAACGATGGCTACACCTTC,CASSGGNDGYTF
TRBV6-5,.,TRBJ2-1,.,TGTGCCAGCAGTTTCCGACCCGTACAGGGAAATGAGCAGTTCTTC,CASSFRPVQGNEQFF
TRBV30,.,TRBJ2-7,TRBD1,TGTGCCTGGAGTGTATTTAATCCCGGACAGGGTCTCTTAGAGCAGTACTTC,CAWSVFNPGQGLLEQYF
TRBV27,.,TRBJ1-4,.,TGTGCCAGCAGTTTATTGGGAGGACGGACAACTAATGAAAAACTGTTTTTT,CASSLLGGRTTNEKLFF
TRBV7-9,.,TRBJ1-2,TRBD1,TGTGCCAGCAGCTTACACAGGGGGCTGGGTGATGGCTACACCTTC,CASSLHRGLGDGYTF
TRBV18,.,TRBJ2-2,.,TGTGCCAGCTCCCTGATGGCCGGGGAGCTGTTTTTT,CASSLMAGELFF
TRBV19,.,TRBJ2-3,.,TGTGCCACTAGGGGCCGGACAGTAGGCACAGATACGCAGTATTTT,CATRGRTVGTDTQYF
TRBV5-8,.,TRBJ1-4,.,TGTGCCAGCAGCTTGGAGGTACATGAAAAACTGTTTTTT,CASSLEVHEKLFF
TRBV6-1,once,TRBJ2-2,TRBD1,TGTGCCAGCAGGGAACACCGGGACAGGGGACCTACCGGGGAGCTGTTTTTT,CASREHRDRGPTGELFF
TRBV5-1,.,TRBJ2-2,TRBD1,TGCGCCAGCAGGGCCGGGACAGGGGATACCGGGGAGCTGTTTTTT,CASRAGTGDTGELFF
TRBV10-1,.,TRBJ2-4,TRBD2,TGCGCCAGCAGTGAGTCGGGACTAGTTAACATTCAGTACTTC,CASSESGLVNIQYF
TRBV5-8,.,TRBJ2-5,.,TGTGCCAGCAGCTTCTCCGCTCCCCCAGAGACCCAGTACTTC,CASSFSAPPETQYF
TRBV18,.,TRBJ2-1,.,TGTGCCAGCTCACCACAGGGTAACAGCTACAATGAGCAGTTCTTC,CASSPQGNSYNEQFF
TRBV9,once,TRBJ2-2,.,TGTGCCAGCAGCCCACAGGGTGCCGGGGAGCTGTTTTTT,CASSPQGAGELFF
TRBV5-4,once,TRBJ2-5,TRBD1,TGTGCCAGCCATAAGCAGGGGGAGATTGAGACCCAGTACTTC,CASHKQGEIETQYF
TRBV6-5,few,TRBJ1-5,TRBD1,TGTGCCAGCAGGCCTGCCGGACAGGGCAATCAGCCCCAGCATTTT,CASRPAGQGNQPQHF
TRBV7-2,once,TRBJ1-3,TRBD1,TGTGCCAGCAGTTCCGACAGGGGTGCTGGAAACACCATATATTTT,CASSSDRGAGNTIYF
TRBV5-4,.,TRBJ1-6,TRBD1,TGTGCCAGCAGCTTCTCCGGGACAGTCTTGGGGGCCCTCCACTTT,CASSFSGTVLGALHF
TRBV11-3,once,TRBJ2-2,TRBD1,TGTGCCAGCAGCTCGAGGACAGGGAGCACCGGGGAGCTGTTTTTT,CASSSRTGSTGELFF
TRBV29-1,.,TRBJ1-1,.,TGCAGCGGATGGGGGGGACCGGGACGGAAAAACACTGAAGCTTTCTTT,CSGWGGPGRKNTEAFF
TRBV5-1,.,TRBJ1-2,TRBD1,TGCGCCAGCAGCTTAACAGGGGGGGTAAAGAGCTATGGCTACACCTTC,CASSLTGGVKSYGYTF
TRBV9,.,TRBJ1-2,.,TGTGCCAGCGGACTCAGGGGATGGAACTATGGCTACACCTTC,CASGLRGWNYGYTF
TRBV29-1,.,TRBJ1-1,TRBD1,TGCAGCGTTGCGAAGACAGGGGAAACTGAAGCTTTCTTT,CSVAKTGETEAFF
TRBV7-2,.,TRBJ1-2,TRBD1,TGTGCCAGCAGCTTAGAGTATACAGGGGCCGGCTACACCTTC,CASSLEYTGAGYTF
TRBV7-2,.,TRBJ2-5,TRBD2,TGTGCCAGCAGCTTAGGGATTAGCGGGGACGGGGAGACCCAGTACTTC,CASSLGISGDGETQYF